These 11 T cell receptor beta chains were sequenced from one sample in a study of T cell responses to AZD1222 COVID-19 vaccine. Clones were sequenced by immunoSEQ multiplex PCR, and TCRdb holds only the in-frame ones, with some missing. The table records some 150,000 clones, around 88% of them present only once. Here the sequenced sample was peripheral blood, taken on day 0 of MenACWY control vaccination. All receptors derive from an adult in good health.

This clone was found once. The chain couples TRBV30 to TRBJ1-2; D gene uncertain. Germline CDR1 reads GTSNPN; CDR2 reads SVGIG (reference sequence). The CDR3 loop spans 12 amino acids. V lost 7 bases to trimming and J lost 6 bases, with 15 bases between them. The CDR3 region is CALEAWGDGYTF. Written as DNA, the CDR3 is TGTGCCTTAGAAGCCTGGGGAGATGGCTACACCTTC. The whole variable domain, remainder taken from reference TRBV30 and TRBJ1-2, is SQTIHQWPATLVQPVGSPLSLECTVEGTSNPNLYWYRQAAGRGLQLLFYSVGIGQISSEVPQNLSASRPQDRQFILSSKKLLLSDSGFYLCALEAWGDGYTFGSGTRLTVV.

J is TRBJ2-1 and V is TRBV6-4; 10 nucleotides match TRBD2. In germline, CDR1 is MRHNA, CDR2 SNTAGT. The ends lost 6 bases at V and 7 bases at J; junction bases unmatched: 6. The CDR3 has 14 residues. The CDR3 sequence is CASRRASGSNEQFF. The CDR3 nucleotides are TGTGCCAGCAGGCGGGCTAGCGGGAGTAATGAGCAGTTCTTC.

The chain couples TRBV7-8 to TRBJ1-1; D ambiguous. Germline assignment: CDR1 SGHVS and CDR2 FQNEAQ. The CDR3 sequence is 15 residues long. V was pared by 1 base and J by 1 base, with 10 bases between. CDR3 residues: CASSLGRPENTEAFF. CDR3 sequence (DNA): TGTGCCAGCAGCTTAGGGCGCCCAGAGAACACTGAAGCTTTCTTT. Looking up the rest from reference TRBV7-8 and TRBJ1-1 gives the full variable domain: GAGVSQSPRYKVAKRGQDVALRCDPISGHVSLFWYQQALGQGPEFLTYFQNEAQLDKSGLPSDRFFAERPEGSVSTLKIQRTQQEDSAVYLCASSLGRPENTEAFFGQGTRLTVV.

The chain combines TRBV4-3 with TRBJ1-4; 7 bases match TRBD1. Germline assignment: CDR1 LGHNA and CDR2 YSLEER. Trimming took 5 bases from V and 5 from J; bases not matched to a gene: 8. This CDR3 contains 15 residues. The CDR3: CASSSSGTENEKLFF. The DNA of the CDR3 is TGCGCCAGCAGCTCTTCCGGGACAGAAAATGAAAAACTGTTTTTT.

The V call is TRBV9, the J call TRBJ1-3, with no clear D. The CDR3 covers 15 residues. V lost 1 base to trimming and J lost 3 bases, with 11 bases between them. CDR1 and CDR2 from the germline V gene are SGDLS and YYNGEE. CDR3 residues: CASSVSGIGGNTIYF. CDR3 DNA sequence: TGTGCCAGCAGCGTATCGGGGATTGGTGGAAACACCATATATTTT.

The V and J genes are TRBV29-1 and TRBJ1-1; no reliable D call. V lost 7 bases and J lost 0, with 3 bases in between. This CDR3 has 10 amino acids. Per germline, CDR1 SQVTM and CDR2 ANQGSEA. CDR3 in amino acids: CSAMNTEAFF. The CDR3, as DNA: TGCAGCGCAATGAACACTGAAGCTTTCTTT.

The rearrangement joins TRBV12-3 or TRBV12-4 to TRBJ2-7; D might be TRBD1 or TRBD2, each matching 5 bases. Trimming took off 8 bases at V and 3 bases at J, with 14 bases between the two ends. The CDR3 is made up of 13 amino acids. CDR3 sequence: CASAGGQSYEQYF. CDR3 DNA sequence: TGTGCCAGCGCTGGGGGTCAAAGCTACGAGCAGTACTTC.

The rearrangement uses TRBV19 and TRBJ2-7; D is unclear. This CDR3 spans 14 amino acids. V gave up 1 base and J gave up 2 bases, with 9 bases separating them. The germline gives CDR1 LNHDA, CDR2 SQIVND (reference sequence). The CDR3 loop reads CASSIADGTYEQYF. CDR3 coding DNA: TGTGCCAGTAGTATAGCGGACGGAACCTACGAGCAGTACTTC.

The chain employs TRBV10-3 and TRBJ2-1; TRBD1 might be the D (6 bases). V shed 3 bases and J shed 7 bases, with 16 bases lying between them. Germline V CDR1 and CDR2: ENHRY, SYGVKD. CDR3 length: 15 residues. CDR3 loop: CAISERRQARNEQFF. CDR3 nucleotides: TGTGCCATCAGTGAACGACGACAGGCCCGGAATGAGCAGTTCTTC.

The chain carries TRBV24-1 and TRBJ1-5, with D unclear. Germline CDR1 reads KGHDR; CDR2 reads SFDVKD. The CDR3 is made up of 14 amino acids. V dropped 5 bases and J dropped 4 bases, with 11 bases sitting between them. CDR3 nucleotide sequence: TGTGCCACCAGTGGGAGTCGGAAAAATCAGCCCCAGCATTTT. Amino acids: CATSGSRKNQPQHF.

This clone was counted only a few times. The rearrangement uses TRBV5-1 and TRBJ2-7; either TRBD1 or TRBD2 may supply D (5 bases each). The CDR3 runs 14 residues. Germline V lookup: CDR1 SGHRS, CDR2 YFSETQ. Deletions cut 0 bases from V and 0 bases from J, with 7 bases between. Written as DNA, the CDR3 is TGCGCCAGCAGCTTGGTCGGGGCCTCCTACGAGCAGTACTTC. Translating it yields CASSLVGASYEQYF.